These 9 T cell receptor beta chains came from one sample sequenced in a study of shared clonotypes between healthy human individuals. Measured with immunoSEQ multiplex PCR; TCRdb has only the in-frame clones, and not every one. The sample shows over a million clones, around 75% of them seen only once. The sequenced material came from memory CD4+ T cells sorted from blood. This sample's subset: CD45RA-negative fraction. Source of these receptors: a young man in good health.

This clone has more than one count but fewer than ten. Within the sample, other DNA sequences also encode this same CDR3. The rearrangement links TRBV7-9 to TRBJ1-2, with 9 bases that match TRBD1. Germline CDR1 and CDR2: SEHNR and FQNEAQ (reference sequence). V lost 3 bases to trimming and J lost 4 bases; unmatched junction nucleotides: 3. The CDR3 is made up of 14 amino acids. The CDR3 DNA reads TGTGCCAGCAGCTTGGACAGGGGAAGCTATGGCTACACCTTC. It encodes CASSLDRGSYGYTF.

This rearrangement joins TRBV6-4 to TRBJ2-7, with 10 nucleotides matching TRBD2. Germline CDR1 reads MRHNA; CDR2 reads SNTAGT. J gave up 0 bases and V 7 bases, and 18 bases lay outside the gene matches. There are 19 residues in the CDR3. The CDR3 is CASTLKMGLAPTISYEQYF. The CDR3, as DNA: TGTGCCAGCACCCTGAAAATGGGACTAGCGCCTACTATCTCCTACGAGCAGTACTTC.

The chain is built from TRBV5-6 and TRBJ2-6; unclear D gene. The CDR3 has 16 amino acids. V lost 3 bases, J lost 2 bases, and 12 bases lay in between. The germline V gene has CDR1 SGHDT and CDR2 YYEEEE. The CDR3: CASSSRLGTGANVLTF. The CDR3 coding sequence is TGTGCCAGCAGCTCACGGTTGGGTACTGGGGCCAACGTCCTGACTTTC.

Worth noting for this clone: Other nucleotide sequences from this sample produce the same CDR3. This chain joins TRBV7-6 and TRBJ2-5; no reliable D call. The germline V gene has CDR1 SGHVS and CDR2 FNYEAQ. V was clipped by 0 bases and J by 5 bases, with 4 bases between them. The CDR3 covers 12 residues. The CDR3 bases are TGTGCCAGCAGCTTAGCAGGCGAGACCCAGTACTTC. Translation: CASSLAGETQYF.

CDR3 sequence (DNA): TGTGCCAGCGTAAATGCGTATGAAGCTTTCTTT. Amino acid sequence: CASVNAYEAFF. This chain joins TRBV5-6 and TRBJ1-1; D remains ambiguous. Looked up from germline, CDR1 is SGHDT and CDR2 is YYEEEE. The CDR3 contains 11 residues. V was cut by 7 bases and J by 7 bases, with 11 bases left in between. Based on the CDR3 plus reference TRBV5-6 and TRBJ1-1, the full variable domain is DAGVTQSPTHLIKTRGQQVTLRCSPKSGHDTVSWYQQALGQGPQFIFQYYEEEERQRGNFPDRFSGHQFPNYSSELNVNALLLGDSALYLCASVNAYEAFFGQGTRLTVV.

This chain links TRBV6-5 with TRBJ1-3; D possibly corresponds to TRBD1 (5 bases). This CDR3 is built from 15 residues. Germline V lookup: CDR1 MNHEY, CDR2 SVGAGI. V was trimmed by 4 bases and J by 2 bases, leaving 12 bases between them. The CDR3 spells CASSSSGGAGNTIYF. The CDR3 coding sequence is TGTGCCAGCAGTTCCTCGGGGGGGGCTGGAAACACCATATATTTT.

The rearrangement links TRBV12-5 to TRBJ1-6; D gene uncertain. Germline V gives CDR1 LGHNT, CDR2 FRNRAP. The CDR3 contains 14 residues. Trimming cost V 6 bases and J 4 bases, with 10 bases left between them. DNA of the CDR3: TGTGCTAGTGGCCCAGACGGGTATAATTCACCCCTCCACTTT. Translated, it gives CASGPDGYNSPLHF.

Only one count was recorded for this clone. The chain links TRBV7-8 to TRBJ2-3; 10 bases match TRBD2. Germline V gene sequence: CDR1 SGHVS, CDR2 FQNEAQ. J was trimmed by 4 bases and V by 3 bases; bases with no gene match: 10. The CDR3 extends over 17 amino acids. DNA for the CDR3: TGTGCCAGCAGCTTCGGCGCTAGCGGGGGCCTCCCAGATACGCAGTATTTT. Translated: CASSFGASGGLPDTQYF.

This sequence joins TRBV30 and TRBJ1-1; no reliable D call. CDR1 and CDR2 (germline): GTSNPN, SVGIG (reference sequence). The ends were cut back, 2 bases at V and 1 base at J, with 11 bases in the middle. This CDR3 has 14 amino acids. The CDR3, as DNA: TGTGCCTGGAGTACTAATGGCAGGAACACTGAAGCTTTCTTT. Its protein product is CAWSTNGRNTEAFF. The full variable domain, with the rest looked up from reference TRBV30 and TRBJ1-1, is SQTIHQWPATLVQPVGSPLSLECTVEGTSNPNLYWYRQAAGRGLQLLFYSVGIGQISSEVPQNLSASRPQDRQFILSSKKLLLSDSGFYLCAWSTNGRNTEAFFGQGTRLTVV.